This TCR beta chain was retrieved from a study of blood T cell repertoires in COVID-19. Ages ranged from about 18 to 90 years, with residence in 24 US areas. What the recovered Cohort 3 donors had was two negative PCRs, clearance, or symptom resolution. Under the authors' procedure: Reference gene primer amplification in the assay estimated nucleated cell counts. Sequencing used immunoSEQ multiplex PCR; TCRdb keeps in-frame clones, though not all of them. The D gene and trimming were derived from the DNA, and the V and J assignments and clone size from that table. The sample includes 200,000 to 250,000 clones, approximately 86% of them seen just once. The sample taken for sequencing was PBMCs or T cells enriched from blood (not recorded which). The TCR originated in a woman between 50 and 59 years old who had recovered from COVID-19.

CDR3 loop: CASSPGRGSDTQYF. As DNA, the CDR3 is TGTGCCAGCTCACCAGGGAGGGGATCAGATACGCAGTATTTT. This chain connects TRBV18 to TRBJ2-3, with TRBD2 matching 7 bases. CDR3 length: 14 residues. Germline-derived CDR1 and CDR2 are KGHSH and LQKENI. Trimming took 2 bases from V and 4 from J; bases not matched to a gene: 3. The full variable domain, with the rest looked up from reference TRBV18 and TRBJ2-3, is NAGVMQNPRHLVRRRGQEARLRCSPMKGHSHVYWYRQLPEEGLKFMVYLQKENIIDESGMPKERFSAEFPKEGPSILRIQQVVRGDSAAYFCASSPGRGSDTQYFGPGTRLTVL.